One and the same sample provided the 11 T cell receptor beta chains below, sequenced in a study of T cell responses to AZD1222 COVID-19 vaccine (dated by TCRdb to the early 2020s). Library preparation employed the immunoSEQ multiplex PCR assay. TCRdb re-hosts the immuneACCESS table, in-frame sequences only. Its copies lack some clones; in the studies checked, an unresolved V gene accounts for under half of them, and the cause for the rest is not known. This sample holds 140,000 to 150,000 clones; about 91% were observed only once. Around 1.4% of the sample lies in the top ten. The time point label corresponds to: baseline before first vaccination. Sample: peripheral blood, taken on day 0 of AZD1222 vaccination. These receptor sequences come from an adult in good health.

This chain uses TRBV18 with TRBJ1-2; no clear D gene. The CDR3 has 12 residues. V dropped 3 bases and J dropped 10 bases, with 12 bases sitting between them. Germline assignment: CDR1 KGHSH and CDR2 LQKENI. Here the CDR3 reads CASSPSDGYYTF. For the CDR3, the DNA is TGTGCCAGCTCACCCTCGGACGGATACTACACCTTC.

The V gene is TRBV12-3 or TRBV12-4, the J gene TRBJ1-1; D uncertain. The CDR3 runs to 10 residues. Deletions cut 2 bases from V and 12 bases from J, with 7 bases between. In DNA form, the CDR3 reads TGTGCCAGCAGTTTAATAGACCCTTTCTTT. This codes for CASSLIDPFF.

The gene calls are TRBV28 and TRBJ1-4; 7 bases align to TRBD1. The V gene's germline CDR1 is MDHEN and CDR2 SYDVKM. The CDR3 sequence is 17 residues long. V gave up 5 bases and J gave up 8 bases; unmatched junction bases: 17. The DNA of the CDR3 is TGTGCCAGCAGTACTAAACTACAGGGGCGTTCTTTCGAAAAACTGTTTTTT. Protein product: CASSTKLQGRSFEKLFF.

J is TRBJ2-3 and V is TRBV7-3; TRBD1 is a possible D gene (6 bases). V lost 1 base and J lost 3, with 11 bases in between. CDR3 length equals 15 residues. Looked up from germline, CDR1 is SGHTA and CDR2 is FQGTGA. The CDR3 spells CASSLKQGGTDTQYF. CDR3 sequence (DNA): TGTGCCAGCAGCTTAAAACAGGGTGGGACAGATACGCAGTATTTT.

The chain links TRBV6-1 to TRBJ1-2, with a weak D call TRBD1 (6 bases). Germline CDR1 reads MNHNS; CDR2 reads SASEGT. V lost 3 bases and J 8 bases, leaving 10 bases between the germline ends. CDR3 length: 12 residues. CDR3 nucleotides: TGTGCCAGCAGTGACAGGGGTTGGGGCTACACCTTC. Its translation is CASSDRGWGYTF.

This clone was observed a single time. The chain is built from TRBV15 and TRBJ1-1; D is unclear. The V and J ends lost 4 bases and 0 bases respectively, with 6 bases between them. This CDR3 has 13 residues. Germline CDR1 and CDR2: LNHNV and YYDKDF (reference sequence). CDR3 loop: CATSNRLNTEAFF. CDR3 bases: TGTGCCACCAGCAATCGATTGAACACTGAAGCTTTCTTT. Full variable domain (missing parts from reference TRBV15 and TRBJ1-1): DAMVIQNPRYQVTQFGKPVTLSCSQTLNHNVMYWYQQKSSQAPKLLFHYYDKDFNNEADTPDNFQSRRPNTSFCFLDIRSPGLGDTAMYLCATSNRLNTEAFFGQGTRLTVV.

This clone was counted once. The chain has TRBV7-9 and TRBJ2-6; TRBD1 might be the D (6 bases). Trimming took off 0 bases at V and 3 bases at J, with 9 bases between the two ends. Germline-derived CDR1 and CDR2 are SEHNR and FQNEAQ (reference sequence). The CDR3 contains 16 residues. For the CDR3, the DNA is TGTGCCAGCAGCTTAGCTAGGGGGAATGGGGCCAACGTCCTGACTTTC. Residues: CASSLARGNGANVLTF.

This clone was seen only a few times. The chain is built from TRBV20-1 and TRBJ1-5, with 8 bases fitting TRBD1. Per the germline V gene, CDR1 is DFQATT and CDR2 is SNEGSKA (reference sequence). V was pared by 5 bases and J by 7 bases, with 1 base of the junction left unmatched. CDR3 length: 11 amino acids. The CDR3 DNA reads TGCAGTGCTGGACAGGGACAGCCCCAGCATTTT. This gives the protein CSAGQGQPQHF.

This chain links TRBV19 with TRBJ1-2, with D possibly matching TRBD1 (6 bases). The CDR3 runs to 16 residues. Germline V gives CDR1 LNHDA, CDR2 SQIVND (reference sequence). V was cut by 1 base and J by 5 bases, with 17 bases left in between. CDR3 DNA: TGTGCCAGTAGTATAGGTGGGGGCGGCCGGAGGTATGGCTACACCTTC. Translation: CASSIGGGGRRYGYTF.

The J gene is TRBJ2-2, the V gene TRBV19, with D possibly matching TRBD2 (6 bases). V was clipped by 1 base and J by 5 bases, with 14 bases between them. Germline V CDR1 and CDR2: LNHDA, SQIVND (reference sequence). CDR3 size: 16 residues. The DNA for the CDR3 is TGTGCCAGTAGTATAGCCGGCGGGGTTCGGACCGGGGAGCTGTTTTTT. It yields the protein CASSIAGGVRTGELFF. The full variable domain, in which reference TRBV19 and TRBJ2-2 provide the parts outside the CDR3, is DGGITQSPKYLFRKEGQNVTLSCEQNLNHDAMYWYRQDPGQGLRLIYYSQIVNDFQKGDIAEGYSVSREKKESFPLTVTSAQKNPTAFYLCASSIAGGVRTGELFFGEGSRLTVL.

The chain is built from TRBV9 and TRBJ2-7; D may be TRBD1 or TRBD2 (5 bases each). Germline CDR1 reads SGDLS; CDR2 reads YYNGEE. CDR3 length: 15 residues. The V gene lost 0 bases and the J gene lost 3 bases, with 13 bases spanning the gap. The CDR3 sequence: CASSVGEGPYYEQYF. CDR3 DNA: TGTGCCAGCAGCGTAGGCGAGGGGCCTTACTACGAGCAGTACTTC.